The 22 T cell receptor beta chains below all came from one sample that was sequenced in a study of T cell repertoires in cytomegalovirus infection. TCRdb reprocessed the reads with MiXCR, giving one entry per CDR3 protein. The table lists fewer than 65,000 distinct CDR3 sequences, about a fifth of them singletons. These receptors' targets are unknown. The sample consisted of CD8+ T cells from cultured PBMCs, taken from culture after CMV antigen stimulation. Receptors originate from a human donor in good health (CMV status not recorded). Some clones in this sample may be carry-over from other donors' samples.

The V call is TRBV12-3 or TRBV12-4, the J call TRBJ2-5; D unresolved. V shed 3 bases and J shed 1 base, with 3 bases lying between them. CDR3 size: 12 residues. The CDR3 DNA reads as TGTGCCAGCAGTTTGTCCCAAGAGACCCAGTACTTC. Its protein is CASSLSQETQYF.

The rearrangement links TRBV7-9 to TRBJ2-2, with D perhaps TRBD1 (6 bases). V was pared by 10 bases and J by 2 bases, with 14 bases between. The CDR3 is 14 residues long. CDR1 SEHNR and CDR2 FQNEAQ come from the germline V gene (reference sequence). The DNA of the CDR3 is TGTGCCAACCACCGGGACATCAACACCGGGGAGCTGTTTTTT. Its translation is CANHRDINTGELFF.

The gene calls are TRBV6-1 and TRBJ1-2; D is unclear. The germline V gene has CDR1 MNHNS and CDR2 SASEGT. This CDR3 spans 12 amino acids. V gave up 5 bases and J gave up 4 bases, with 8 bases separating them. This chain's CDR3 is CASSSLSYGYTF. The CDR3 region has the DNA TGTGCCAGCAGTAGCCTCAGCTATGGCTACACCTTC.

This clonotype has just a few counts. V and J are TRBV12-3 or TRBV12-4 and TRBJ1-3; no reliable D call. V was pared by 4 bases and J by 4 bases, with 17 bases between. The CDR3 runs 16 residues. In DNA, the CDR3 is TGTGCCAGCAGTTCCACCCCCTCCGGGCACGGAAACACCATATATTTT. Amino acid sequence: CASSSTPSGHGNTIYF.

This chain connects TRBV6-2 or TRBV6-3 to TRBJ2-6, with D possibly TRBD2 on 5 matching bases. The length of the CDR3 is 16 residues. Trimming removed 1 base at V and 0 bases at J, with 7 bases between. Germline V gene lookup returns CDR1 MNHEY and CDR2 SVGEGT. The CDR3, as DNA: TGTGCCAGCAGTTACTACGGGGACTCTGGGGCCAACGTCCTGACTTTC. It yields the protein CASSYYGDSGANVLTF.

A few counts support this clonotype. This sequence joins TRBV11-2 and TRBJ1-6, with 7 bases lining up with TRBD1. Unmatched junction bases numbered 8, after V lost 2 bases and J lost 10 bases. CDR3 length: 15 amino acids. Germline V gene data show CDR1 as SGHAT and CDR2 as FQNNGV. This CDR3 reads CASSLKGGGGSPLHF. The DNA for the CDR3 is TGTGCCAGCAGCTTAAAAGGGGGCGGTGGCTCACCCCTCCACTTT.

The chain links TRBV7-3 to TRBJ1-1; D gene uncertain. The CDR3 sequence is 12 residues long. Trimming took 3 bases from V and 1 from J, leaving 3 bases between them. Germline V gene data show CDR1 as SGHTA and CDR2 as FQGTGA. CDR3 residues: CASSFENTEAFF. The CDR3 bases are TGTGCCAGCAGCTTCGAGAACACTGAAGCTTTCTTT.

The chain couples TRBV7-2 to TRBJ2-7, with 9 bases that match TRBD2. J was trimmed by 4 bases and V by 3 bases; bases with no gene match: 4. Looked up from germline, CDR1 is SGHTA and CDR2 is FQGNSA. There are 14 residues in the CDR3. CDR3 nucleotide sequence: TGTGCCAGCAGCTTGGGCCTAGCGGGGTACGAGCAGTACTTC. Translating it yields CASSLGLAGYEQYF.

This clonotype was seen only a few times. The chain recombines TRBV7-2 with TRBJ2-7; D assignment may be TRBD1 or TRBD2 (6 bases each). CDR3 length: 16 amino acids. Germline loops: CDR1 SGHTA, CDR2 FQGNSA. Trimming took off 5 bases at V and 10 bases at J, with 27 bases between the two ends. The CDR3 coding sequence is TGTGCCAGCAGCCCGGCCCGCGGGACACCCCTGGACTACCAGTACTTC. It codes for CASSPARGTPLDYQYF.

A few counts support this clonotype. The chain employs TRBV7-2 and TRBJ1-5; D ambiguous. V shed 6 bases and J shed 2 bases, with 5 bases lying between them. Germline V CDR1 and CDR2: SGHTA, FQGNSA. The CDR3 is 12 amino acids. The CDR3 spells CASREGNQPQHF. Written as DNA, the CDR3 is TGTGCCAGCAGGGAGGGCAATCAGCCCCAGCATTTT.

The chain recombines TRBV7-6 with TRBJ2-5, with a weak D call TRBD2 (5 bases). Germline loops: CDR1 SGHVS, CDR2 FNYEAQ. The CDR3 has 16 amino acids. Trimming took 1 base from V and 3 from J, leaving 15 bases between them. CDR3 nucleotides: TGTGCCAGCAGCTTAGGTCGTACTAGTCGCGAAGAGACCCAGTACTTC. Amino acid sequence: CASSLGRTSREETQYF. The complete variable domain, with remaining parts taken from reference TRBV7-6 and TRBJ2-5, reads GAGVSQSPRYKVTKRGQDVALRCDPISGHVSLYWYRQALGQGPEFLTYFNYEAQQDKSGLPNDRFSAERPEGSISTLTIQRTEQRDSAMYRCASSLGRTSREETQYFGPGTRLLVL.

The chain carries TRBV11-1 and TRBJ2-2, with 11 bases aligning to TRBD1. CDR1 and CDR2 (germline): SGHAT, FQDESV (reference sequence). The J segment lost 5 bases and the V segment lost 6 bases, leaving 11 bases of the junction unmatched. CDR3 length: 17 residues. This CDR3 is CASRVTGTGGSTGELFF. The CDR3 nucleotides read TGTGCCAGCAGGGTGACCGGGACAGGGGGTTCGACCGGGGAGCTGTTTTTT.

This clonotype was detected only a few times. This chain's CDR3 is CASSFRGESETQYF. Here the CDR3 DNA reads TGTGCCAGCAGCTTTCGAGGGGAGTCGGAGACCCAGTACTTC. The chain links TRBV7-9 to TRBJ2-5; possibly TRBD1 or TRBD2 for D (5 bases each). The CDR3 consists of 14 residues. Trimming removed 3 bases at V and 5 bases at J, with 13 bases between. The V gene's germline CDR1 is SEHNR and CDR2 FQNEAQ (reference sequence).

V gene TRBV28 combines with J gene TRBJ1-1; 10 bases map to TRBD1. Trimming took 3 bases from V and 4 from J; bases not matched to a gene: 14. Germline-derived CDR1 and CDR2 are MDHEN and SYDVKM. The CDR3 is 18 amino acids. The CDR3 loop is CASSFPLDGTGEGTEAFF. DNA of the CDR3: TGTGCCAGCAGTTTTCCTCTAGACGGGACAGGGGAGGGCACTGAAGCTTTCTTT. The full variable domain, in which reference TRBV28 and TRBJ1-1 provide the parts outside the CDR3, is DVKVTQSSRYLVKRTGEKVFLECVQDMDHENMFWYRQDPGLGLRLIYFSYDVKMKEKGDIPEGYSVSREKKERFSLILESASTNQTSMYLCASSFPLDGTGEGTEAFFGQGTRLTVV.

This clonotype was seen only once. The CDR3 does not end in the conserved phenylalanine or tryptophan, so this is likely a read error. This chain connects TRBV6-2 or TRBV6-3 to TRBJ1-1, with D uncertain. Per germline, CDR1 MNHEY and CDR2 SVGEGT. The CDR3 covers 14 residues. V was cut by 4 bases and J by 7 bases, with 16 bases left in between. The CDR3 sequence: CASSSTPRVIEAFI. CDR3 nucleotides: TGTGCCAGCAGTTCGACACCCCGGGTGATTGAAGCTTTCATT.

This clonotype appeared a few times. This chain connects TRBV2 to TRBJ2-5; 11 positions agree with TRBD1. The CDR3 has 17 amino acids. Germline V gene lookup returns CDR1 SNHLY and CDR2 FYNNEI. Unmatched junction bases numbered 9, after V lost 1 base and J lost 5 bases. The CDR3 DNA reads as TGTGCCAGCAGTGAAGGGGTTTTCCGGGACAGGGGGGAGACCCAGTACTTC. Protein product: CASSEGVFRDRGETQYF.

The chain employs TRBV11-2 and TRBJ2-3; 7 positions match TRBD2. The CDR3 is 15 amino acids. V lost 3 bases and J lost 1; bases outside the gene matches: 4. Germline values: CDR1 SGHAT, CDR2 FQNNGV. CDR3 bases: TGTGCCAGCAGCTTTTTCGCGGGAGGCACAGATACGCAGTATTTT. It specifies CASSFFAGGTDTQYF.

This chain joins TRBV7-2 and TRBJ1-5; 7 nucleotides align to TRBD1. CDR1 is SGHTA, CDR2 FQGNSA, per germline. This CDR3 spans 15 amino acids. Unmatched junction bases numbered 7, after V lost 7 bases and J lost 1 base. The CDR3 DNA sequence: TGTGCCAGCACCCTGGGAGGGGGCAGCAATCAGCCCCAGCATTTT. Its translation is CASTLGGGSNQPQHF.

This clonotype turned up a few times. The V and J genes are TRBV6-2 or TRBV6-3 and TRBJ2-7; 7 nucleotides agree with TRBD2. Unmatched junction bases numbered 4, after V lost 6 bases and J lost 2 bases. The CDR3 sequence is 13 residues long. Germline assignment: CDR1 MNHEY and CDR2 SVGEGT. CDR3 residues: CASSPSGTYEQYF. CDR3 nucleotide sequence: TGTGCCAGCAGCCCTAGCGGCACCTACGAGCAGTACTTC.

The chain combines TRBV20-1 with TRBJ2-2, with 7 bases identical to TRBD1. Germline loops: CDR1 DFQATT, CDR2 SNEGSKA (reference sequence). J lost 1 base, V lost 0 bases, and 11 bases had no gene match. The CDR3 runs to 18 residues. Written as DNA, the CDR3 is TGCAGTGCTAGAGAGAGGGGCCGACAGGGACAGAACACCGGGGAGCTGTTTTTT. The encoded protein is CSARERGRQGQNTGELFF.

The CDR3: CASSSPGDRGYEQYF. CDR3 nucleotide sequence: TGTGCCAGCAGCTCCCCAGGGGACAGAGGCTACGAGCAGTACTTC. The chain couples TRBV7-9 to TRBJ2-7, with 7 bases aligning to TRBD1. This CDR3 is 15 amino acids long. The germline V gene has CDR1 SEHNR and CDR2 FQNEAQ (reference sequence). The J segment lost 3 bases and the V segment lost 4 bases, leaving 9 bases of the junction unmatched. The full variable domain, in which reference TRBV7-9 and TRBJ2-7 provide the parts outside the CDR3, is DTGVSQNPRHKITKRGQNVTFRCDPISEHNRLYWYRQTLGQGPEFLTYFQNEAQLEKSRLLSDRFSAERPKGSFSTLEIQRTEQGDSAMYLCASSSPGDRGYEQYFGPGTRLTVT.

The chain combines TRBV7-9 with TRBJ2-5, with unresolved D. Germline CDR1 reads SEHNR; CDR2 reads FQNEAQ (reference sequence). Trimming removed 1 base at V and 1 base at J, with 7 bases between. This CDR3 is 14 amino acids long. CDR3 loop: CASSLVGFQETQYF. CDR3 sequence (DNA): TGTGCCAGCAGCTTAGTTGGGTTCCAAGAGACCCAGTACTTC.